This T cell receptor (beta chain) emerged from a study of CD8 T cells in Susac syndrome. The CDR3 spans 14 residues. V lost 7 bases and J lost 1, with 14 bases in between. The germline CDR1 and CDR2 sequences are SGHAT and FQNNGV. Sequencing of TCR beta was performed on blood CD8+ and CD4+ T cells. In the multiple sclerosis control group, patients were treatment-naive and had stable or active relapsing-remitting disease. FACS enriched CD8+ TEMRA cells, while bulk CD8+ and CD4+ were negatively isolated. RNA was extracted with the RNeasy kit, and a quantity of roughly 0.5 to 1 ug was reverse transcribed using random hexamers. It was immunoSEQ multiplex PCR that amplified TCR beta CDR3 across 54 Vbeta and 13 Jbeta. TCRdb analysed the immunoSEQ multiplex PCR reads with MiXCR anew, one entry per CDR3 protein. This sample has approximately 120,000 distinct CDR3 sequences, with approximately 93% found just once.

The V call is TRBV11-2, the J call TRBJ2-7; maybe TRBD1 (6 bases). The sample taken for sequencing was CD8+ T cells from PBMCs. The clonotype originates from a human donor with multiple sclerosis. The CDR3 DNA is TGTGCCAGCACAAGGGGGAAGGGATCCTACGAGCAGTACTTC. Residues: CASTRGKGSYEQYF.